A selection of T cell receptor beta chains follows, all from one sample in a study of cytomegalovirus exposure and HLA in healthy donors. The method was immunoSEQ multiplex PCR; TCRdb's version includes in-frame clones alone and lacks a portion of them. This sample has roughly 100,000 clones, with about 81% found just once. Material: PBMCs. These receptors were obtained from a man between 25 and 39 years old in good health and CMV-seronegative. CDR3s include the opening cysteine and the closing phenylalanine or tryptophan. The D gene is left open where the match is weak. Rows may omit the clone size; those that give it use once, few, many or a size class.

len	abundance	d_gene	v_gene	j_gene	CDR3nt	CDR3aa
15	NA	NA	TRBV4-3	TRBJ2-3	TGCGCCAGCAGCCAAGAGACCCGGGGCACAGATACGCAGTATTTT	CASSQETRGTDTQYF
14	NA	TRBD2	TRBV7-3	TRBJ2-1	TGTGCCACCGGGACGGGGGGGCCCTACAATGAGCAGTTCTTC	CATGTGGPYNEQFF
14	few	TRBD1	TRBV28	TRBJ1-6	TGTGCCAGCACCGGACAGGGGGTTGCTTCACCCCTCCACTTT	CASTGQGVASPLHF
17	NA	TRBD2	TRBV2	TRBJ2-1	TGTGCCAGCCAAGGGCTAGCGGGAGGGGAATCCTACAATGAGCAGTTCTTC	CASQGLAGGESYNEQFF
15	NA	TRBD2	TRBV7-2	TRBJ2-3	TGTGCCAGCAGCACAAGACTAGCGGACACAGATACGCAGTATTTT	CASSTRLADTDTQYF
12	NA	NA	TRBV6-1	TRBJ1-1	TGTGCCAGCAGTTTCAGGGACACTGAAGCTTTCTTT	CASSFRDTEAFF
14	few	TRBD2	TRBV30	TRBJ2-1	TGTGCCTGGAACCCTGGACTAGCCCCCAATGAGCAGTTCTTC	CAWNPGLAPNEQFF
15	NA	NA	TRBV2	TRBJ2-6	TGTGCCAGCAGTTCCAGGCCCTCTGGGGCCAACGTCCTGACTTTC	CASSSRPSGANVLTF
14	NA	NA	TRBV7-8	TRBJ1-5	TGTGCCAGCAGCTGGGCGACAGACAATCAGCCCCAGCATTTT	CASSWATDNQPQHF
14	NA	TRBD1	TRBV5-1	TRBJ1-1	TGCGCCAGCGCGGCCGGGACAGTAAACACTGAAGCTTTCTTT	CASAAGTVNTEAFF
13	NA	NA	TRBV6-5	TRBJ1-5	TGTGCCAGCAGTTACTCGCCCAGGCAGCCCCAGCATTTT	CASSYSPRQPQHF
13	NA	TRBD1	TRBV6-1	TRBJ1-4	TGTGCCAGCATTCGGGGACAGGGTGAAAAACTGTTTTTT	CASIRGQGEKLFF
18	NA	TRBD2	TRBV7-8	TRBJ2-1	TGTGCCAGCAGCGCCGAGGGGCCCAGCGGGGGGACCTACAATGAGCAGTTCTTC	CASSAEGPSGGTYNEQFF
16	NA	NA	TRBV9	TRBJ1-6	TGTGCCAGCAGCACCGCCCCCGGAGGGCTAAATTCACCCCTCCACTTT	CASSTAPGGLNSPLHF
15	NA	TRBD2	TRBV7-9	TRBJ2-3	TGTGCCAGCCGTCTTACTAGCGGGCCCACAGATACGCAGTATTTT	CASRLTSGPTDTQYF
13	NA	TRBD1	TRBV11-2	TRBJ2-1	TGTGCCAGCGGACAGGGGGCCTACAATGAGCAGTTCTTC	CASGQGAYNEQFF
16	many	NA	TRBV28	TRBJ2-2	TGTGCCAGCCTCCCCCTGGGGCAGATTAACACCGGGGAGCTGTTTTTT	CASLPLGQINTGELFF
15	NA	TRBD1	TRBV28	TRBJ2-7	TGTGCCAGCAGTCCCCAGGGGGCAGTTGGCTACGGGCAGTACTTC	CASSPQGAVGYGQYF
16	NA	TRBD2	TRBV7-7	TRBJ2-3	TGTGCCAGCAGCCCCGCGGGACTAGCGGCCACAGATACGCAGTATTTT	CASSPAGLAATDTQYF
12	NA	NA	TRBV5-1	TRBJ2-2	TGCGCCAGCAGCTTGGACAGCCCGGAGCTGTTTTTT	CASSLDSPELFF
15	few	NA	TRBV7-2	TRBJ1-1	TGTGCCAGCAGCTTAGTTCTGGGGCATAGCAATGAAGCTTTCTTT	CASSLVLGHSNEAFF
14	NA	NA	TRBV29-1	TRBJ2-7	TGCAGCGTTGAAGGGGCCGGGAACCCTCACGAGCAGTACTTC	CSVEGAGNPHEQYF
14	NA	NA	TRBV7-9	TRBJ2-5	TGTGCCAGCAGCTTAGCCAGTATTTGGGAGACCCAGTACTTC	CASSLASIWETQYF
15	NA	NA	TRBV10-3	TRBJ2-3	TGTGCCATCAGTCCAGCCAGGGGAGTGGGAGATACGCAGTATTTT	CAISPARGVGDTQYF
17	once	TRBD1	TRBV29-1	TRBJ1-1	TGCAGCGTTGAAGATGGACGGGACAGGATCGCGAACACTGAAGCTTTCTTT	CSVEDGRDRIANTEAFF
13	NA	NA	TRBV29-1	TRBJ2-3	TGCAGCGTTGAAGACGGAGGCACAGATACGCAGTATTTT	CSVEDGGTDTQYF
15	NA	TRBD1	TRBV28	TRBJ1-5	TGTGCCAGCAGTCTTACAGGGGGTGGCAATCAGCCCCAGCATTTT	CASSLTGGGNQPQHF
14	NA	TRBD1	TRBV7-9	TRBJ2-3	TGTGCTTTCGGAGCGACAGGGCACACAGATACGCAGTATTTT	CAFGATGHTDTQYF
14	NA	TRBD1	TRBV6-6	TRBJ2-7	TGTGCCAGCAGTTCCGGGACAGCCGTTTACGAGCAGTACTTC	CASSSGTAVYEQYF
15	NA	NA	TRBV7-9	TRBJ2-7	TGTGCCAGCAGCTTAGCGGAGACAGGTACTTACGAGCAGTACTTC	CASSLAETGTYEQYF
14	NA	TRBD2	TRBV6-6	TRBJ2-7	TGTGCCAGCAGGGGACTAGCGGGGACCTACGAGCAGTACTTC	CASRGLAGTYEQYF
13	NA	NA	TRBV13	TRBJ2-1	TGTGCCAGCAGCTTACGGGGTCCGAATGAGCAGTTCTTC	CASSLRGPNEQFF
15	NA	NA	TRBV28	TRBJ1-2	TGTGCCAGCACCACGCCGTCGGGTAGCGGCGATGGCTACACCTTC	CASTTPSGSGDGYTF
16	NA	NA	TRBV7-2	TRBJ1-1	TGTGCCAGCAGCTTAGGAGGGTCGGGGATGAACACTGAAGCTTTCTTT	CASSLGGSGMNTEAFF
16	NA	NA	TRBV4-1	TRBJ2-7	TGCGCCAGCAGCCACCTTCGTGGCCAGAGGAGTGACGAGCAGTACTTC	CASSHLRGQRSDEQYF
14	few	TRBD2	TRBV29-1	TRBJ2-5	TGCAGCGTTGGGACTAGCGGGGTCCAAGAGACCCAGTACTTC	CSVGTSGVQETQYF
15	NA	TRBD2	TRBV11-2	TRBJ2-1	TGTGCCAGCAGCTTAGAGGCGGGGGGGGACAATGAGCAGTTCTTC	CASSLEAGGDNEQFF
16	NA	TRBD1	TRBV29-1	TRBJ1-2	TGCAGCGTTGATCGTATTTCAGGGGGCGCATCAGATGGCTACACCTTC	CSVDRISGGASDGYTF
10	NA	NA	TRBV29-1	TRBJ1-1	TGCAGCGTTGAGGGAGGGGACGCTTTCTTT	CSVEGGDAFF
15	NA	NA	TRBV27	TRBJ1-5	TGTGCCAGCGCTGACGGGGGAACTAGCAATCAGCCCCAGCATTTT	CASADGGTSNQPQHF
13	NA	NA	TRBV28	TRBJ1-6	TGTGCCAGTACAGGGCGTCCCGATTCACCCCTCCACTTT	CASTGRPDSPLHF
16	NA	TRBD1	TRBV7-2	TRBJ1-1	TGTGCCAGCAGCCACACACAGGGGGGGAAGGACACTGAAGCTTTCTTT	CASSHTQGGKDTEAFF
11	once	NA	TRBV23-1	TRBJ2-7	TGCGCCAGCACCTACTCCTACGAGCAGTACTTC	CASTYSYEQYF
13	few	NA	TRBV6-5	TRBJ2-7	TGTGCCAGCAGACGGACTGCTAGCTACGAGCAGTACTTC	CASRRTASYEQYF
15	NA	TRBD2	TRBV5-1	TRBJ2-5	TGCGCCAGCAGCTTAAGGACTAGCGGGAGACAGACCCAGTACTTC	CASSLRTSGRQTQYF
13	NA	NA	TRBV10-2	TRBJ1-5	TGCGCCAGCAGAAACAGCTACAATCAGCCCCAGCATTTT	CASRNSYNQPQHF
12	few	NA	TRBV6-1	TRBJ2-3	TGTGCCAGCGAGCCCCGAAGCGATACGCAGTATTTT	CASEPRSDTQYF